Listed below are T cell receptor beta chains from one sample, sequenced in a study of blood T cell repertoires in COVID-19. TCRdb's table, derived via immunoSEQ multiplex PCR, lists solely in-frame clones and lacks some. This table has about 140,000 clones, approximately 88% appearing once. Sequenced material: peripheral blood. The receptor source for this set is a human donor in a cohort sampled during active COVID-19. Each CDR3 is given with its conserved first and last residue. The D gene is left open where the match is weak. Some rows have no size entry. The others give once, few or many, or a class for an expanded clone.

J: TRBJ2-5; length: 13; V: TRBV5-1; D: NA; size: NA; DNA: TGCGCCAGCAGCTTGGCCGTTAAAGAGACCCAGTACTTC; CDR3: CASSLAVKETQYF
J: TRBJ2-3; length: 18; V: TRBV7-2; D: NA; size: once; DNA: TGTGCCAGCAGCTTAGTGGGGGGGGACATCCTGCGGGCCGATACGCAGTATTTT; CDR3: CASSLVGGDILRADTQYF
J: TRBJ2-7; length: 14; V: TRBV10-1; D: TRBD2; size: NA; DNA: TGCGCCAGCAGTGAGACGGGAGGATCCTACGAGCAGTACTTC; CDR3: CASSETGGSYEQYF
J: TRBJ1-1; length: 14; V: TRBV28; D: TRBD1; size: NA; DNA: TGTGCCAGCAGCAAGACAGGGGTGAACACTGAAGCTTTCTTT; CDR3: CASSKTGVNTEAFF
J: TRBJ2-3; length: 10; V: TRBV20-1; D: NA; size: NA; DNA: TGCAGTGCCGCTCGGGGTACGCAGTATTTT; CDR3: CSAARGTQYF
J: TRBJ2-5; length: 17; V: TRBV28; D: NA; size: NA; DNA: TGTGCCAGCAGCTCATCGACACGTCTACAGTTTCAGGAGACCCAGTACTTC; CDR3: CASSSSTRLQFQETQYF
J: TRBJ2-5; length: 11; V: TRBV6-5; D: NA; size: NA; DNA: TGTGCCAGTGGACGGGGTGAGACCCAGTACTTC; CDR3: CASGRGETQYF
J: TRBJ2-5; length: 15; V: TRBV7-9; D: TRBD2; size: NA; DNA: TGTGCCAGCAGCCTAGCGGGAGGGGCAAAAGAGACCCAGTACTTC; CDR3: CASSLAGGAKETQYF
J: TRBJ1-4; length: 14; V: TRBV3-1/TRBV3-2; D: NA; size: NA; DNA: TGTGCCAGCAGCCAAGATACGTCCAGTGAAAAACTGTTTTTT; CDR3: CASSQDTSSEKLFF
J: TRBJ1-6; length: 8; V: TRBV30; D: NA; size: NA; DNA: TGTGCCTGGAGTACACCACGATTT; CDR3: CAWSTPRF
J: TRBJ1-4; length: 15; V: TRBV19; D: NA; size: NA; DNA: TGTGCCAGTAGTATCGGGGGAGGAGGCATTGAAAAACTGTTTTTT; CDR3: CASSIGGGGIEKLFF
J: TRBJ1-2; length: 15; V: TRBV9; D: TRBD1; size: NA; DNA: TGTGCCAGCAGCCCCCGGACAGGGTCCGACTATGGCTACACCTTC; CDR3: CASSPRTGSDYGYTF
J: TRBJ1-3; length: 14; V: TRBV14; D: NA; size: NA; DNA: TGTGCCAGCAGCCAGGGCCACTCTGGAAACACCATATATTTT; CDR3: CASSQGHSGNTIYF
J: TRBJ1-2; length: 15; V: TRBV6-1; D: TRBD1; size: NA; DNA: TGTGCCAGCAGTGAATCCCGGACAGGGGGCAATGGCTACACCTTC; CDR3: CASSESRTGGNGYTF
J: TRBJ1-6; length: 16; V: TRBV7-8; D: NA; size: NA; DNA: TGTGCCAGCAGCTTAAAGCTCTGGGGAGGGAATTCACCCCTCCACTTT; CDR3: CASSLKLWGGNSPLHF
J: TRBJ2-7; length: 16; V: TRBV7-8; D: TRBD1; size: NA; DNA: TGTGCCAGCAGCTCTGGTCGGGGACAGGGCTCCTACGAGCAGTACTTC; CDR3: CASSSGRGQGSYEQYF
J: TRBJ1-2; length: 16; V: TRBV18; D: TRBD1; size: NA; DNA: TGTGCCAGCTCACCACCCGGACAGGGGCTAAGCTATGGCTACACCTTC; CDR3: CASSPPGQGLSYGYTF
J: TRBJ2-7; length: 14; V: TRBV7-2; D: TRBD2; size: NA; DNA: TGTGCCAGCAGCTCAGGACTAGCGGGGGGCTCCCCGTACTTC; CDR3: CASSSGLAGGSPYF
J: TRBJ1-2; length: 15; V: TRBV30; D: NA; size: once; DNA: TGTGCCTGGAGTGTCAGGATCTCCACGGGGTATGGCTACACCTTC; CDR3: CAWSVRISTGYGYTF
J: TRBJ1-3; length: 15; V: TRBV5-1; D: NA; size: NA; DNA: TGCGCCAGCAGCTTGGGGTCGGGTGTTGTAGACACCATATATTTT; CDR3: CASSLGSGVVDTIYF
J: TRBJ2-7; length: 15; V: TRBV13; D: NA; size: NA; DNA: TGTGCCAGCAGCTTAAGTCAGGGCGGCTCCTACGAGCAGTACTTC; CDR3: CASSLSQGGSYEQYF
J: TRBJ2-1; length: 15; V: TRBV18; D: TRBD1; size: NA; DNA: TGTGCCAGCTCATACCGGGACAGGGGGAACAATGAGCAGTTCTTC; CDR3: CASSYRDRGNNEQFF